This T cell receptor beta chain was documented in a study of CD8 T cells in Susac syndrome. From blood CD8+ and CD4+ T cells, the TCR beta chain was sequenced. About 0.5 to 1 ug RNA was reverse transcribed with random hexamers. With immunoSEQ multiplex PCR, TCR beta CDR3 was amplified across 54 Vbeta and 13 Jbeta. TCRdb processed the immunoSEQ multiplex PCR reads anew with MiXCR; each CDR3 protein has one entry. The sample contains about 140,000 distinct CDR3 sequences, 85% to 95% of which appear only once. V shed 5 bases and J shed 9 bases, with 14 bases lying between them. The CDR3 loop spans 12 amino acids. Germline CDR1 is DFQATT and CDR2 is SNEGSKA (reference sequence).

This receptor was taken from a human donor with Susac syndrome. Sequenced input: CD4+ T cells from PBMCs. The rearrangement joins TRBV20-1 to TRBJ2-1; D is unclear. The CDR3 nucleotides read TGCAGTGCTCCGGACCGAACCATTGAGCAGTTCTTC. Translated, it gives CSAPDRTIEQFF.